This passage covers 20 T cell receptor beta chains from one sample sequenced in a study of metastatic and nonmetastatic thyroid tumors. TCRdb reassembled clones from the PCR reads with MiXCR. This table has 50,000 to 65,000 clones, just over 4% appearing once. Before thyroid surgery, none of the patients had received any treatment. Input material: blood. The receptors stem from a female donor with papillary thyroid cancer or a benign thyroid nodule (not recorded which). Some clones in this sample may be carry-over from other donors' samples.

The sample holds many counts of this clone. The CDR3 coding sequence is TGTGCCAGCAGTCTCGACAGGGGGCTATACGAGCAGTACTTC. This codes for CASSLDRGLYEQYF. This chain links TRBV2 with TRBJ2-7; 10 nucleotides agree with TRBD1. This CDR3 comprises 14 residues. V gave up 5 bases and J gave up 4 bases; unmatched junction bases: 5. Germline V gives CDR1 SNHLY, CDR2 FYNNEI.

This clone was observed a handful of times. The junction does not match germline at one end; this may be a read error. The chain has TRBV24-1 and TRBJ2-2, with D perhaps TRBD1 (7 bases). CDR1 and CDR2 (germline): KGHDR, SFDVKD. This CDR3 spans 14 amino acids. Written as DNA, the CDR3 is TGTGTCACCAGTGAGCAGGGGGGCACCGGGGAGCTGTTTTTT. As protein: CVTSEQGGTGELFF.

There are many counts of this clone. This chain connects TRBV18 to TRBJ2-1; D is unclear. Germline CDR1 KGHSH, CDR2 LQKENI. The CDR3 is made up of 13 amino acids. V was shortened by 6 bases and J by 9 bases, with 15 bases between the two germline ends. Written as DNA, the CDR3 is TGTGCCAGCTCTCCGACCCCGTCGGGTGAGCAGTTCTTC. This encodes CASSPTPSGEQFF.

This clone has at least ten counts. The genes are TRBV10-3 and TRBJ2-3; D assignment may be TRBD1 or TRBD2 (5 bases each). The CDR3 is made up of 14 amino acids. V lost 11 bases and J 0 bases, leaving 15 bases between the germline ends. Germline assignment: CDR1 ENHRY and CDR2 SYGVKD. This chain's CDR3 is CAAQRGASTDTQYF. In nucleotides, the CDR3 is TGTGCCGCCCAGAGAGGGGCTAGCACAGATACGCAGTATTTT.

On this clone itself: It may be a read error: a sequence one base away is much more abundant. The chain recombines TRBV28 with TRBJ1-4; TRBD1 agrees at 8 bases. Trimming took 2 bases from V and 0 from J; bases not matched to a gene: 8. The V gene's germline CDR1 is MDHEN and CDR2 SYDVKM. CDR3 length equals 18 residues. CDR3 protein: CASSLGNGTGSTNEKLFF. The DNA for the CDR3 is TGTGCCAGCAGTTTAGGGAACGGGACAGGCTCAACTAATGAAAAACTGTTTTTT. The full variable domain, rest sourced from reference TRBV28 and TRBJ1-4, is DVKVTQSSRYLVKRTGEKVFLECVQDMDHENMFWYRQDPGLGLRLIYFSYDVKMKEKGDIPEGYSVSREKKERFSLILESASTNQTSMYLCASSLGNGTGSTNEKLFFGSGTQLSVL.

The chain has TRBV27 and TRBJ1-1; D is ambiguous. The germline V and J ends were trimmed by 6 bases and 5 bases, with 7 bases remaining between them. The CDR3 has 11 amino acids. Germline CDR1 MNHEY, CDR2 SMNVEV (reference sequence). Here the CDR3 DNA reads TGTGCCAGCAGGAGGGAAACTGAAGCTTTCTTT. This gives the protein CASRRETEAFF.

Notes on this clone: A much larger clone is a single base away; this may be a read error. The genes are TRBV3-1 and TRBJ2-1; D unresolved. The CDR3 runs to 14 residues. CDR1 LGHDT and CDR2 YNNKEL come from the germline V gene (reference sequence). The CDR3 region is CTSSPELSYNEQFF. The CDR3 nucleotides read TGTACCAGCAGCCCTGAGCTATCCTACAATGAGCAGTTCTTC.

In this sample, this clone turned up a few times. This chain links TRBV6-1 with TRBJ2-5; TRBD2 matches 7 bases. V was pared by 7 bases and J by 0 bases, with 8 bases of the junction left unmatched. CDR1 and CDR2 from the germline V gene are MNHNS and SASEGT. This CDR3 has 15 residues. In DNA form, the CDR3 reads TGTGCCAGCAAGGGAGGGTGGGGGTACCAAGAGACCCAGTACTTC. This sequence encodes CASKGGWGYQETQYF.

This clone came up many times. J is TRBJ1-5 and V is TRBV20-1; D remains ambiguous. The CDR3 is made up of 16 amino acids. Germline assignment: CDR1 DFQATT and CDR2 SNEGSKA (reference sequence). Trimming pared 0 bases from V and 1 base from J, leaving 13 bases between. CDR3 region: CSARDRGSVSNQPQHF. The CDR3 nucleotides are TGCAGTGCTAGAGATCGTGGTTCGGTCAGCAATCAGCCCCAGCATTTT.

This clone occurred many times. The V call is TRBV4-1, the J call TRBJ1-4; 9 bases match TRBD1. Per germline, CDR1 MGHRA and CDR2 YSYEKL. V trimming: 2 bases; J trimming: 7 bases; junction bases outside the gene matches: 11. CDR3 length: 17 residues. The CDR3 sequence is CASSQTGTGRGGEKLFF. Written as DNA, the CDR3 is TGCGCCAGCAGCCAAACCGGGACAGGGCGTGGGGGTGAAAAACTGTTTTTT.

The sample holds many counts of this clone. The V gene is TRBV7-9, the J gene TRBJ1-2, with D hard to call. V was clipped by 1 base and J by 7 bases, with 10 bases between them. Germline V gene lookup returns CDR1 SEHNR and CDR2 FQNEAQ (reference sequence). This CDR3 comprises 13 residues. CDR3 DNA sequence: TGTGCCAGCAGCTTAGAAGCGACTGGTGGCTACACCTTC. Protein sequence: CASSLEATGGYTF.

This clone has a count of ten or more. The genes are TRBV5-1 and TRBJ2-3, with TRBD2 identical over 10 bases. In germline, CDR1 is SGHRS, CDR2 YFSETQ. V lost 0 bases, J lost 6 bases, and 7 bases stayed unmatched. The CDR3 loop spans 16 amino acids. The CDR3 DNA reads as TGCGCCAGCAGCTTGGTGACTAGCGGGCTGGGGGATACGCAGTATTTT. Its protein is CASSLVTSGLGDTQYF.

This clone was found many times. The gene calls are TRBV24-1 and TRBJ1-5, with 7 bases fitting TRBD1. Germline V gene sequence: CDR1 KGHDR, CDR2 SFDVKD. This CDR3 region has 18 residues. V was pared by 6 bases and J by 6 bases, with 19 bases of the junction left unmatched. The CDR3 here is CATSKNRGGRGAGQPQHF. The CDR3 nucleotides are TGTGCCACCAGTAAAAACAGGGGAGGGAGAGGAGCTGGTCAGCCCCAGCATTTT.

This clone was seen a handful of times. The rearrangement joins TRBV6-1 to TRBJ2-2; maybe TRBD1 (6 bases). V was pared by 5 bases and J by 4 bases, with 14 bases between. The V gene's germline CDR1 is MNHNS and CDR2 SASEGT. This CDR3 is built from 15 residues. CDR3 coding DNA: TGTGCCAGCAGTCATCTCACAGGGAGCACCGGGGAGCTGTTTTTT. Translation: CASSHLTGSTGELFF.

Many counts were recorded for this clone. J is TRBJ1-1 and V is TRBV11-3, with TRBD1 matching over 7 bases. The V segment lost 3 bases and the J segment 0 bases; nucleotides outside the gene matches: 7. CDR3 size: 16 residues. In germline, CDR1 is SGHNT, CDR2 YENEEA. The CDR3 DNA reads TGTGCCAGCAGCTTGTATCTGGGACAGTTGAACACTGAAGCTTTCTTT. Translating it yields CASSLYLGQLNTEAFF.

This chain uses TRBV6-2 or TRBV6-3 with TRBJ2-3; 7 bases match TRBD2. Germline CDR1 MNHEY, CDR2 SVGEGT. V lost 5 bases and J lost 1; bases outside the gene matches: 3. The CDR3 is 14 residues long. CDR3 protein: CASSGLGGTDTQYF. CDR3 sequence (DNA): TGTGCCAGCAGTGGACTAGGAGGCACAGATACGCAGTATTTT.

There are many counts of this clone. Other DNA variants within this sample encode the same CDR3. V and J are TRBV5-1 and TRBJ2-1; 9 bases are a match to TRBD2. The CDR3 length is 16 residues. Looked up from germline, CDR1 is SGHRS and CDR2 is YFSETQ. V shed 5 bases, J shed 4 bases, and the junction held 10 bases outside the gene matches. Here the CDR3 reads CASRGDSGSSYNEQFF. The CDR3 bases are TGCGCCAGCAGGGGGGATAGCGGGAGCTCTTACAATGAGCAGTTCTTC.

Concerning this clone: Compared with germline, one end of the junction differs, possibly owing to a read error. The V and J genes are TRBV20-1 and TRBJ1-2; D not resolved. Germline V gives CDR1 DFQATT, CDR2 SNEGSKA (reference sequence). This CDR3 has 13 residues. CDR3 coding DNA: TGCAGGGCTATAGATGCCGTTAACTATGGCTACACCTTC. Residues: CRAIDAVNYGYTF.

This clone was observed many times. The rearrangement links TRBV20-1 to TRBJ2-1, with D possibly being TRBD2 (6 bases). The CDR3 covers 17 residues. V lost 6 bases and J lost 0, with 21 bases in between. CDR1 is DFQATT, CDR2 SNEGSKA, per germline (reference sequence). CDR3 in DNA: TGCAGTGCCCGTGGAGGGTCTCACCGCAGCTCCTACAATGAGCAGTTCTTC. It encodes CSARGGSHRSSYNEQFF.

This clone was detected many times. J is TRBJ1-5 and V is TRBV2, with 8 bases lining up with TRBD1. Trimming cost V 5 bases and J 3 bases; bases outside gene matches: 3. The CDR3 runs 14 residues. The germline CDR1 and CDR2 sequences are SNHLY and FYNNEI. The CDR3 loop reads CASSPGQDNQPQHF. CDR3 bases: TGTGCCAGCAGTCCGGGACAGGACAATCAGCCCCAGCATTTT. The variable domain in full, with the rest retrieved from reference TRBV2 and TRBJ1-5, is EPEVTQTPSHQVTQMGQEVILRCVPISNHLYFYWYRQILGQKVEFLVSFYNNEISEKSEIFDDQFSVERPDGSNFTLKIRSTKLEDSAMYFCASSPGQDNQPQHFGDGTRLSIL.